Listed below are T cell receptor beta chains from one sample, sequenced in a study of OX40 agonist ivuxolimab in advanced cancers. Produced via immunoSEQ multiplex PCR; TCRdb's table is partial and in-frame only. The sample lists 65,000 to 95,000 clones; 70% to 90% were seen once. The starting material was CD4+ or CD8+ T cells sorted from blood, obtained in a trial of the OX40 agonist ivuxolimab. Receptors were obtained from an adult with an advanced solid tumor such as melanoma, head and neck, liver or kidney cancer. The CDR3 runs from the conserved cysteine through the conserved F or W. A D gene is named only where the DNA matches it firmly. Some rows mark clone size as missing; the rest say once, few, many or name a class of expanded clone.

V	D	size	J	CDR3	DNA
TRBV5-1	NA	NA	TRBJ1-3	CASSLDPGGRTAIYF	TGCGCCAGCAGCTTGGACCCCGGGGGGCGGACCGCCATATATTTT
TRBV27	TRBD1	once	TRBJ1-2	CASSSLGTGFYGYTF	TGTGCCAGCAGTTCCTTAGGGACAGGGTTCTATGGCTACACCTTC
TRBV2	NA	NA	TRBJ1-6	CASSLIEGYNSPLHF	TGTGCCAGCAGTCTAATCGAGGGGTATAATTCACCCCTCCACTTT
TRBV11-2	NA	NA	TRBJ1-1	CASSLRETRAGAFF	TGTGCCAGCAGCTTAAGGGAAACGCGGGCTGGGGCTTTCTTT
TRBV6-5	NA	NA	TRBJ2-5	CASSTGTLETQYF	TGTGCCAGCAGTACTGGGACTCTCGAGACCCAGTACTTC
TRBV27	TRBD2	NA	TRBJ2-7	CATWTSGSYEQYF	TGTGCCACTTGGACTAGCGGGAGTTACGAGCAGTACTTC
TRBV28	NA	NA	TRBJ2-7	CASSSPGYEQYF	TGTGCCAGCAGTTCCCCCGGCTACGAGCAGTACTTC
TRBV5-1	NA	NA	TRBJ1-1	CASSFGSGTEAFF	TGCGCCAGCAGCTTTGGGAGCGGCACTGAAGCTTTCTTT
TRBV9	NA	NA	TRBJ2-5	CASSVSEETQYF	TGTGCCAGCAGCGTATCGGAGGAGACCCAGTACTTC
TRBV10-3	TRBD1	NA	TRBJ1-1	CAISPSTGAPTEAFF	TGTGCCATCAGTCCCTCGACAGGGGCCCCCACTGAAGCTTTCTTT
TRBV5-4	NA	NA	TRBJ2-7	CASSLAEAAEQYF	TGTGCCAGCAGCTTGGCCGAAGCGGCCGAGCAGTACTTC
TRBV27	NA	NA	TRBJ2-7	CASSLLDATYEQYF	TGTGCCAGCAGCCTGTTGGACGCAACCTACGAGCAGTACTTC
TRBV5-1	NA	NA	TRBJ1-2	CASSLRGDYGYTF	TGCGCCAGCAGCTTGAGGGGAGACTATGGCTACACCTTC
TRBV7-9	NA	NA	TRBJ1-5	CASSLGGYQPQHF	TGTGCCAGCAGCTTAGGGGGATATCAGCCCCAGCATTTT
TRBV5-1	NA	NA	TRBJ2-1	CASSLDGSYNEQFF	TGCGCCAGCAGCTTGGATGGATCCTACAATGAGCAGTTCTTC
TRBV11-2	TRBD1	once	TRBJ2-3	CASSHATGGADTQYF	TGTGCCAGCAGCCACGCGACAGGGGGGGCAGATACGCAGTATTTT
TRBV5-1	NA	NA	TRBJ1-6	CASRSGVGQSPLHF	TGCGCCAGCAGGTCAGGGGTTGGTCAATCACCCCTCCACTTT
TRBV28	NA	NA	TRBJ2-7	CASSLGGQGDLYEQYF	TGTGCCAGCAGTTTAGGGGGCCAGGGAGATCTTTACGAGCAGTACTTC
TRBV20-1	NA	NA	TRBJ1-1	CSARDRTEAFF	TGCAGTGCTAGAGATCGCACTGAAGCTTTCTTT
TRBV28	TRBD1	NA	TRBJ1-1	CASSWDRGTEAFF	TGTGCCAGCAGTTGGGACAGGGGCACTGAAGCTTTCTTT
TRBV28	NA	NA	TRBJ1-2	CASSEGGHNYGYTF	TGTGCCAGCTCAGAGGGTGGCCATAACTATGGCTACACCTTC
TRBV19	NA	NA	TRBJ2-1	CASSPGQLYNEQFF	TGTGCCAGTAGTCCCGGGCAGCTTTACAATGAGCAGTTCTTC
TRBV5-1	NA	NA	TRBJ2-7	CASSLGNSDYEQYF	TGCGCCAGCAGCTTGGGGAACAGTGACTACGAGCAGTACTTC
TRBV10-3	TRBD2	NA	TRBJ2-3	CAIRASGSDTDTQYF	TGTGCCATCAGAGCTAGCGGGAGCGACACAGATACGCAGTATTTT
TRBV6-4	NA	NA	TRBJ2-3	CASSVVGRGDTQYF	TGTGCCAGCAGTGTAGTGGGTCGAGGAGATACGCAGTATTTT
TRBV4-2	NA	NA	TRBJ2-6	CASSQQGPSSGANVLTF	TGTGCCAGCAGCCAACAGGGGCCGAGCTCTGGGGCCAACGTCCTGACTTTC
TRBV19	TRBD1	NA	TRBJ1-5	CASSQTGGGFSKVPQHF	TGTGCCAGTAGCCAAACAGGGGGCGGCTTTTCGAAAGTGCCCCAGCATTTT
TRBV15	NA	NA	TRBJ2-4	CATSIGGTIQYF	TGTGCCACCAGCATAGGGGGGACCATTCAGTACTTC
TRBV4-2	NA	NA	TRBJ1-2	CASSLTSNYGYTF	TGTGCCAGCAGCCTGACATCTAACTATGGCTACACCTTC
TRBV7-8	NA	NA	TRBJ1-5	CASSLRELNSNQPQHF	TGTGCCAGCAGCTTAAGGGAATTAAATAGCAATCAGCCCCAGCATTTT
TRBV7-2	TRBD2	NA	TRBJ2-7	CASSLEPAGGEQYF	TGTGCCAGCAGCTTAGAACCAGCGGGAGGCGAGCAGTACTTC
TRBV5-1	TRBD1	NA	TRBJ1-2	CASSLTRDSILYGYTF	TGCGCCAGCAGCTTGACCCGGGACAGCATCCTATATGGCTACACCTTC
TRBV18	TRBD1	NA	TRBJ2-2	CASSRDRGNGELFF	TGTGCCAGCTCGCGTGACAGGGGAAACGGGGAGCTGTTTTTT
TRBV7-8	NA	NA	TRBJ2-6	CASSFSTGANVLTF	TGTGCCAGCAGCTTTTCTACCGGGGCCAACGTCCTGACTTTC
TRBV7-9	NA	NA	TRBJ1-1	CASSFQAMNTEAFF	TGTGCCAGCAGCTTTCAGGCCATGAACACTGAAGCTTTCTTT
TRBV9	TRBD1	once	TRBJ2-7	CASSEGQAMKTYEQYF	TGTGCCAGCAGCGAGGGACAGGCAATGAAAACCTACGAGCAGTACTTC
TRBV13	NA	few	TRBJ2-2	CASSPGTAPKTGELFF	TGTGCCAGCAGCCCAGGGACTGCCCCGAAAACCGGGGAGCTGTTTTTT
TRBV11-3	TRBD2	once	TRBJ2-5	CASSSGLAETQYF	TGTGCCAGCAGCTCGGGACTAGCAGAGACCCAGTACTTC
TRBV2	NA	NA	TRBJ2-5	CASSKETQYF	TGTGCCAGCAGCAAAGAGACCCAGTACTTC
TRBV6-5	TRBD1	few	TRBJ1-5	CASRTGQGIHQHF	TGTGCCAGCAGGACGGGACAGGGAATTCACCAGCATTTT
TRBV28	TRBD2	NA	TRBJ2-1	CASSSYSGGSPSYNEQFF	TGTGCCAGCAGTTCCTATAGCGGGGGGTCCCCCTCCTACAATGAGCAGTTCTTC
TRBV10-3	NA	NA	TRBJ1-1	CAISESPETEAFF	TGTGCCATCAGTGAGTCCCCGGAGACTGAAGCTTTCTTT
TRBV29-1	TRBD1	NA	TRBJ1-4	CSVLWTGGGEKLFF	TGCAGCGTGCTCTGGACAGGGGGCGGTGAAAAACTGTTTTTT
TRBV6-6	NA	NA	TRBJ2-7	CASSYGGAQGEQYF	TGTGCCAGCAGTTACGGGGGGGCGCAGGGCGAGCAGTACTTC
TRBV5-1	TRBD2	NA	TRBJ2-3	CASSLGTSGSPTDTQYF	TGCGCCAGCAGCTTGGGGACTAGCGGGAGTCCCACAGATACGCAGTATTTT